Listed below are T cell receptor beta chains from one sample, sequenced in a study of blood T cell repertoires in COVID-19. The assay was immunoSEQ multiplex PCR, and TCRdb's table has in-frame clones only and misses some. Among fewer than 250,000 clones listed, 80% to 90% were seen once. The specimen was peripheral blood. Every receptor here comes from a man between 25 and 39 years old with acute or convalescent COVID-19. CDR3s include the opening cysteine and the closing phenylalanine or tryptophan. Each record gives: J gene, V gene, clone size, D gene, CDR3 protein, CDR3 DNA. The D gene is left open where the match is weak. Rows give clone size only sometimes, using once, few, many, or a class for an expanded clone.

j_call: TRBJ2-7; v_call: TRBV28; clone_size: .; d_call: TRBD2; cdr3_aa: CASIRPAGGRNEQYF; cdr3_nt: TGTGCCAGCATCCGGCCGGCGGGAGGGCGGAACGAGCAGTACTTC
j_call: TRBJ2-5; v_call: TRBV2; clone_size: .; d_call: .; cdr3_aa: CASSVGGAREQTQYF; cdr3_nt: TGTGCCAGCAGTGTGGGGGGGGCCAGGGAACAGACCCAGTACTTC
j_call: TRBJ2-7; v_call: TRBV18; clone_size: few; d_call: .; cdr3_aa: CASSLTGLSSYEQYF; cdr3_nt: TGTGCCAGCTCACTTACAGGGCTGAGCTCCTACGAGCAGTACTTC
j_call: TRBJ1-6; v_call: TRBV2; clone_size: .; d_call: TRBD1; cdr3_aa: CASSGDRGRLSPLHF; cdr3_nt: TGTGCCAGCAGTGGGGACAGGGGGCGTCTTTCACCCCTCCACTTT
j_call: TRBJ2-7; v_call: TRBV5-1; clone_size: few; d_call: TRBD1; cdr3_aa: CASSPDRGYEQYF; cdr3_nt: TGCGCCAGCAGCCCGGACAGGGGCTACGAGCAGTACTTC
j_call: TRBJ2-1; v_call: TRBV27; clone_size: .; d_call: TRBD2; cdr3_aa: CASGSFSGGSYNEQFF; cdr3_nt: TGTGCCAGCGGATCATTTAGCGGGGGCTCCTACAATGAGCAGTTCTTC
j_call: TRBJ1-4; v_call: TRBV2; clone_size: once; d_call: TRBD1; cdr3_aa: CASSETGMGEKLFF; cdr3_nt: TGTGCCAGCAGTGAGACAGGGATGGGTGAAAAACTGTTTTTT
j_call: TRBJ1-3; v_call: TRBV7-8; clone_size: .; d_call: .; cdr3_aa: CASSFGSISGNTIYF; cdr3_nt: TGTGCCAGCAGCTTTGGCAGTATCTCTGGAAACACCATATATTTT
j_call: TRBJ1-1; v_call: TRBV19; clone_size: .; d_call: TRBD1; cdr3_aa: CASSRDRRVTEAFF; cdr3_nt: TGTGCCAGTAGCCGGGACAGGCGGGTCACTGAAGCTTTCTTT
j_call: TRBJ1-1; v_call: TRBV30; clone_size: .; d_call: TRBD1; cdr3_aa: CASAKQGGTEAFF; cdr3_nt: TGTGCCTCAGCAAAGCAGGGGGGAACTGAAGCTTTCTTT
j_call: TRBJ2-1; v_call: TRBV5-1; clone_size: .; d_call: .; cdr3_aa: CASSSGSTSHEQFF; cdr3_nt: TGCGCCAGCAGCTCGGGGTCCACCAGCCATGAGCAGTTCTTC
j_call: TRBJ1-5; v_call: TRBV19; clone_size: .; d_call: TRBD1; cdr3_aa: CATDRGRQPQHF; cdr3_nt: TGTGCCACCGACAGGGGGCGGCAGCCCCAGCATTTT
j_call: TRBJ2-1; v_call: TRBV6-5; clone_size: .; d_call: .; cdr3_aa: CASMRNEGPKFF; cdr3_nt: TGTGCCAGCATGCGTAACGAGGGCCCCAAGTTCTTC
j_call: TRBJ2-1; v_call: TRBV27; clone_size: .; d_call: .; cdr3_aa: CASIPRTGTGTFSSYNEQFF; cdr3_nt: TGTGCCAGCATTCCAAGGACCGGGACTGGCACCTTTAGCTCCTACAATGAGCAGTTCTTC
j_call: TRBJ2-5; v_call: TRBV15; clone_size: .; d_call: TRBD1; cdr3_aa: CATSREGQYQETQYF; cdr3_nt: TGTGCCACCAGCAGAGAGGGACAGTACCAAGAGACCCAGTACTTC
j_call: TRBJ2-7; v_call: TRBV6-5; clone_size: .; d_call: .; cdr3_aa: CASRIHRRHYEQYF; cdr3_nt: TGTGCCAGCAGGATACACAGAAGACACTACGAGCAGTACTTC
j_call: TRBJ1-2; v_call: TRBV5-1; clone_size: .; d_call: TRBD1; cdr3_aa: CASSLMGQGSGGYTF; cdr3_nt: TGCGCCAGCAGCTTGATGGGACAGGGATCGGGTGGCTACACCTTC
j_call: TRBJ2-1; v_call: TRBV27; clone_size: .; d_call: TRBD2; cdr3_aa: CASSVLAGGNNEQFF; cdr3_nt: TGTGCCAGCAGTGTATTAGCGGGGGGGAACAATGAGCAGTTCTTC
j_call: TRBJ2-7; v_call: TRBV21-1; clone_size: .; d_call: .; cdr3_aa: CASPSGAGVRPGPGEQYF; cdr3_nt: TGTGCCAGCCCTTCTGGAGCGGGGGTACGTCCCGGTCCGGGGGAGCAGTACTTC
j_call: TRBJ2-7; v_call: TRBV10-1; clone_size: .; d_call: TRBD1; cdr3_aa: CASNMGQGYEQYF; cdr3_nt: TGCGCCAGCAACATGGGACAGGGTTACGAGCAGTACTTC
j_call: TRBJ2-2; v_call: TRBV25-1; clone_size: .; d_call: TRBD2; cdr3_aa: CASSEGSGGTGELFF; cdr3_nt: TGTGCCAGCAGTGAGGGTAGCGGGGGGACCGGGGAGCTGTTTTTT
j_call: TRBJ2-1; v_call: TRBV19; clone_size: .; d_call: TRBD1; cdr3_aa: CASSLLARTGGHNEQFF; cdr3_nt: TGTGCCAGTAGTTTACTGGCCAGGACAGGGGGCCACAATGAGCAGTTCTTC
j_call: TRBJ1-3; v_call: TRBV28; clone_size: once; d_call: .; cdr3_aa: CASRRNLAGNTIYF; cdr3_nt: TGTGCCAGCAGGCGTAACCTTGCGGGAAACACCATATATTTT
j_call: TRBJ2-7; v_call: TRBV9; clone_size: once; d_call: TRBD2; cdr3_aa: CASSPGGGWSYEQYF; cdr3_nt: TGTGCCAGCAGCCCCGGGGGGGGATGGTCCTACGAGCAGTACTTC
j_call: TRBJ1-1; v_call: TRBV7-9; clone_size: .; d_call: .; cdr3_aa: CASSPRADWNTEAFF; cdr3_nt: TGTGCCAGCAGCCCTCGAGCAGACTGGAACACTGAAGCTTTCTTT
j_call: TRBJ1-2; v_call: TRBV30; clone_size: .; d_call: .; cdr3_aa: CAWSRGNYGYTF; cdr3_nt: TGTGCCTGGAGTAGGGGAAACTATGGCTACACCTTC
j_call: TRBJ1-5; v_call: TRBV15; clone_size: few; d_call: .; cdr3_aa: CATSLHNQPQHF; cdr3_nt: TGTGCCACCTCCTTACACAATCAGCCCCAGCATTTT
j_call: TRBJ1-5; v_call: TRBV28; clone_size: .; d_call: TRBD1; cdr3_aa: CASTGGNQPQHF; cdr3_nt: TGTGCCAGTACAGGGGGGAATCAGCCCCAGCATTTT
j_call: TRBJ2-2; v_call: TRBV27; clone_size: .; d_call: .; cdr3_aa: CASSLGRGLRRVRELFF; cdr3_nt: TGTGCCAGCAGTTTAGGGAGAGGACTGCGCCGTGTTCGGGAGCTGTTTTTT
j_call: TRBJ2-7; v_call: TRBV5-1; clone_size: .; d_call: .; cdr3_aa: CASSPRPDSYEQYF; cdr3_nt: TGCGCCAGCAGCCCGCGCCCCGACAGCTACGAGCAGTACTTC
j_call: TRBJ2-1; v_call: TRBV28; clone_size: .; d_call: TRBD2; cdr3_aa: CASSPFGGGGYNEQFF; cdr3_nt: TGTGCCAGCAGTCCCTTCGGTGGCGGGGGTTACAATGAGCAGTTCTTC
j_call: TRBJ1-2; v_call: TRBV27; clone_size: .; d_call: TRBD1; cdr3_aa: CASSRGQGAGYGYTF; cdr3_nt: TGTGCCAGCAGTAGGGGACAGGGGGCCGGCTATGGCTACACCTTC
j_call: TRBJ2-3; v_call: TRBV7-3; clone_size: once; d_call: .; cdr3_aa: CASSLNGGGSTDTQYF; cdr3_nt: TGTGCCAGCAGCTTAAATGGCGGGGGCAGCACAGATACGCAGTATTTT
j_call: TRBJ1-6; v_call: TRBV28; clone_size: .; d_call: .; cdr3_aa: CASSSGQGFYNSPLHF; cdr3_nt: TGTGCCAGCAGTTCCGGCCAGGGGTTTTATAATTCACCCCTCCACTTT
j_call: TRBJ2-5; v_call: TRBV7-6; clone_size: .; d_call: TRBD2; cdr3_aa: CASSSSGTSVTQYF; cdr3_nt: TGTGCCAGCAGCTCCTCCGGGACTAGCGTGACCCAGTACTTC
j_call: TRBJ1-2; v_call: TRBV4-2; clone_size: .; d_call: .; cdr3_aa: CASSQLKEGYGYTF; cdr3_nt: TGTGCCAGCAGCCAACTTAAGGAGGGCTATGGCTACACCTTC
j_call: TRBJ1-6; v_call: TRBV7-3; clone_size: few; d_call: TRBD1; cdr3_aa: CASSYAGQGKSPLHF; cdr3_nt: TGTGCCAGCAGCTACGCCGGACAGGGGAAATCACCCCTCCACTTT
j_call: TRBJ2-1; v_call: TRBV6-5; clone_size: .; d_call: TRBD2; cdr3_aa: CASSYPWRGGQNEQFF; cdr3_nt: TGTGCCAGCAGTTACCCATGGCGGGGGGGCCAGAATGAGCAGTTCTTC
j_call: TRBJ2-1; v_call: TRBV12-3/TRBV12-4; clone_size: .; d_call: .; cdr3_aa: CASSFRNEQFF; cdr3_nt: TGTGCCAGCAGTTTTCGGAATGAGCAGTTCTTC
j_call: TRBJ2-3; v_call: TRBV9; clone_size: .; d_call: TRBD2; cdr3_aa: CASNTSGGQLSTDTQYF; cdr3_nt: TGTGCCAGCAACACTAGCGGGGGCCAGCTATCCACAGATACGCAGTATTTT
j_call: TRBJ1-5; v_call: TRBV27; clone_size: .; d_call: .; cdr3_aa: CASSLSRNQPQHF; cdr3_nt: TGTGCCAGCAGTTTATCCAGAAATCAGCCCCAGCATTTT
j_call: TRBJ2-1; v_call: TRBV6-6; clone_size: .; d_call: TRBD2; cdr3_aa: CASSSISGSSYNEQFF; cdr3_nt: TGTGCCAGCAGCTCAATTAGCGGGAGCTCCTACAATGAGCAGTTCTTC
j_call: TRBJ1-2; v_call: TRBV5-4; clone_size: .; d_call: TRBD1; cdr3_aa: CASSFEGAFYGYTF; cdr3_nt: TGTGCCAGCAGCTTTGAGGGGGCGTTCTATGGCTACACCTTC
j_call: TRBJ1-2; v_call: TRBV5-5; clone_size: few; d_call: .; cdr3_aa: CASSQPTANYGYTF; cdr3_nt: TGTGCCAGCAGCCAGCCGACAGCTAACTATGGCTACACCTTC
j_call: TRBJ1-3; v_call: TRBV9; clone_size: .; d_call: .; cdr3_aa: CASSVGGDRGNTIYF; cdr3_nt: TGTGCCAGCAGCGTAGGTGGCGACAGGGGAAACACCATATATTTT
j_call: TRBJ2-2; v_call: TRBV5-5; clone_size: .; d_call: .; cdr3_aa: CASSLWQVTGELFF; cdr3_nt: TGTGCCAGCAGCTTGTGGCAGGTCACCGGGGAGCTGTTTTTT